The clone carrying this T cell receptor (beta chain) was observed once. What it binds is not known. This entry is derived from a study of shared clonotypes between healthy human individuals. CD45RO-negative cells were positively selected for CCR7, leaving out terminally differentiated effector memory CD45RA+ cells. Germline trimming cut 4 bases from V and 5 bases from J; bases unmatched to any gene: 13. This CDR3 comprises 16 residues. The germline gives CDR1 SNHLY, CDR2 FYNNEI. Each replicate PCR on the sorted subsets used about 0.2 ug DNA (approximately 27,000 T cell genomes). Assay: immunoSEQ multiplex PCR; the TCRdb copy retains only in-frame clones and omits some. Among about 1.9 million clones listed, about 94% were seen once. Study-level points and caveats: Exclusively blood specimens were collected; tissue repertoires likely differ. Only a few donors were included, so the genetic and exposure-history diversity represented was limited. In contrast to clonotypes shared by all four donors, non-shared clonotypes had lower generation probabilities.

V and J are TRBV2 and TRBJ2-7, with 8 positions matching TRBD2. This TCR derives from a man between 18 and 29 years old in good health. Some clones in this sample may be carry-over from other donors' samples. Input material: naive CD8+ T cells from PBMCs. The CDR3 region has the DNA TGTGCCAGCAGTGGGGGGACTAGTCGCTGGTCGGACGAGCAGTACTTC. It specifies CASSGGTSRWSDEQYF.